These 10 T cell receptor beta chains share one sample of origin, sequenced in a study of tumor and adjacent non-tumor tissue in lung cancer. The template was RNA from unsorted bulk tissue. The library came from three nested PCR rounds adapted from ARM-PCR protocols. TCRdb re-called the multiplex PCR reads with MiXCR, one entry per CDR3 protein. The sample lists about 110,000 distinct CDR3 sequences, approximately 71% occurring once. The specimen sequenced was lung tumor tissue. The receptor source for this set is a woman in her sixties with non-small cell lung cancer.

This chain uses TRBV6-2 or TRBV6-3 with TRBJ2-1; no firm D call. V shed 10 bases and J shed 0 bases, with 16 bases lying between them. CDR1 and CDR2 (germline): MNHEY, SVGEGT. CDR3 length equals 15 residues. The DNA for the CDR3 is TGTGCCAAGAGTTACTTGAGGAGCTCCTACAATGAGCAGTTCTTC. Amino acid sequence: CAKSYLRSSYNEQFF.

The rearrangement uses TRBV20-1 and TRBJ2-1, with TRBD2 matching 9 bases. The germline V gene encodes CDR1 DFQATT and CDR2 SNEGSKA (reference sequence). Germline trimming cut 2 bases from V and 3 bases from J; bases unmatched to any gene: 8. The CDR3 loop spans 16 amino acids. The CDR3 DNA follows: TGCAGTGCTAGATCGGGGACTAGCCACATCTACAATGAGCAGTTCTTC. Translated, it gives CSARSGTSHIYNEQFF.

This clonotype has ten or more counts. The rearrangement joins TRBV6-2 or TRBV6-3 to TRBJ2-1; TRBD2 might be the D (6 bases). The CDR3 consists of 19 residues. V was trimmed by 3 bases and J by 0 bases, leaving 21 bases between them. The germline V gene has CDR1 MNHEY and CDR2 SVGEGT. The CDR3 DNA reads TGTGCCAGCAGTTATAAATTAGGGACGGGCGGGGTCTCCTACAATGAGCAGTTCTTC. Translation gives CASSYKLGTGGVSYNEQFF.

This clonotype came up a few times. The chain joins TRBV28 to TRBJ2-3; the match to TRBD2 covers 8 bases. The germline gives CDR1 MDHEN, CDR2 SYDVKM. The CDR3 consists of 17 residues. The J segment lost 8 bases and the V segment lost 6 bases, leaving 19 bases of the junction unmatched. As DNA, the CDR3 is TGTGCCAGCAGCCATCCCCCAGCGGGGGCCTTGCGGGCTACGCAGTATTTT. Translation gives CASSHPPAGALRATQYF.

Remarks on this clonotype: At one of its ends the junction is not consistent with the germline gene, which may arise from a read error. CDR3 in DNA: TGTTCCAGCAGCCTAGTTCGGGGGGATCAAGGCAGTGAGCAGTTCTTC. This gives the protein CSSSLVRGDQGSEQFF. V usage is TRBV11-2 and J usage is TRBJ2-1; 7 bases are a match to TRBD2. The germline V gene encodes CDR1 SGHAT and CDR2 FQNNGV. The length of the CDR3 is 16 residues.

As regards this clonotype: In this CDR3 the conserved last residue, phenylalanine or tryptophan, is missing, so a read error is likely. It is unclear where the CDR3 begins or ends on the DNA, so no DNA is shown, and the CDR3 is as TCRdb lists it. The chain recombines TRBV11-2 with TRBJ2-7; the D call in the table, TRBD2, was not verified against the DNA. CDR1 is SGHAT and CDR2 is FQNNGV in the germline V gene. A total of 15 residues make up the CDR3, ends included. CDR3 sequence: CASSYGINGSYEHYL.

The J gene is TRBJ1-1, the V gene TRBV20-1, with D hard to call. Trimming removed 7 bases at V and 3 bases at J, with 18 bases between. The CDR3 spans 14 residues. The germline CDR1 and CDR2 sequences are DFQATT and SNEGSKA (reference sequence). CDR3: CSVPGVPRDTEAFF. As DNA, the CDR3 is TGCAGTGTCCCCGGGGTCCCAAGGGACACTGAAGCTTTCTTT.

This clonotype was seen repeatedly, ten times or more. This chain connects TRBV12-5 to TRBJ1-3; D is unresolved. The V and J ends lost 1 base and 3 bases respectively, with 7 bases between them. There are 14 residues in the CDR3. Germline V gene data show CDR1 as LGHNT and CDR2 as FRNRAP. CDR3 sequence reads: CASGLGVSGNTIYF. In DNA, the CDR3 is TGTGCTAGTGGTTTGGGCGTCAGTGGAAACACCATATATTTT.

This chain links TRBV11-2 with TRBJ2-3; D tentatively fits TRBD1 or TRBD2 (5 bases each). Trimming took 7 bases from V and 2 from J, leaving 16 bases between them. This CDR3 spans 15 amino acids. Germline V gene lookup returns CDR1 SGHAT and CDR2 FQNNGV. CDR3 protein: CASKAPGTATDTQYF. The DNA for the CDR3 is TGTGCCAGCAAGGCCCCCGGGACGGCCACAGATACGCAGTATTTT.

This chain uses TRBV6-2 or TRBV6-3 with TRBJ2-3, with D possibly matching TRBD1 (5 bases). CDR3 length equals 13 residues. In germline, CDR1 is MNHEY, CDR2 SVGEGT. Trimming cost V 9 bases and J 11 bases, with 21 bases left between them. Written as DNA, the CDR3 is TGTGCCAGTAGTCCGTACTCCCTGGACATGCAGTATTTT. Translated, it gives CASSPYSLDMQYF.